This T cell receptor beta chain was captured in a study of T-cell memory formation after mild COVID-19. Barcoded TCR alpha and TCR beta cDNA libraries with UMIs came from 5'RACE using constant-segment primers. TCRdb called the 5' RACE reads again in MiXCR, with one record for every CDR3 protein. The sample lists under 300,000 distinct CDR3 sequences, over 7% occurring once. The CDR3 extends over 14 amino acids. V was clipped by 3 bases and J by 11 bases, with 14 bases between them. Germline-derived CDR1 and CDR2 are MNHEY and SMNVEV (reference sequence). This clonotype was picked up a small number of times.

The sample taken for sequencing was PBMCs or a T cell subset sorted from them (not recorded which). The clonotype comes from a man aged 18 to 35 who had mild COVID-19 (a few samples of this study predate the infection). Cell type and time point are not known. V usage is TRBV27 and J usage is TRBJ1-6, with D possibly being TRBD1 (5 bases). CDR3 amino acids: CASSFTPPGTPLHF. The CDR3 bases are TGTGCCAGCAGTTTTACCCCCCCAGGGACACCCCTCCACTTT.